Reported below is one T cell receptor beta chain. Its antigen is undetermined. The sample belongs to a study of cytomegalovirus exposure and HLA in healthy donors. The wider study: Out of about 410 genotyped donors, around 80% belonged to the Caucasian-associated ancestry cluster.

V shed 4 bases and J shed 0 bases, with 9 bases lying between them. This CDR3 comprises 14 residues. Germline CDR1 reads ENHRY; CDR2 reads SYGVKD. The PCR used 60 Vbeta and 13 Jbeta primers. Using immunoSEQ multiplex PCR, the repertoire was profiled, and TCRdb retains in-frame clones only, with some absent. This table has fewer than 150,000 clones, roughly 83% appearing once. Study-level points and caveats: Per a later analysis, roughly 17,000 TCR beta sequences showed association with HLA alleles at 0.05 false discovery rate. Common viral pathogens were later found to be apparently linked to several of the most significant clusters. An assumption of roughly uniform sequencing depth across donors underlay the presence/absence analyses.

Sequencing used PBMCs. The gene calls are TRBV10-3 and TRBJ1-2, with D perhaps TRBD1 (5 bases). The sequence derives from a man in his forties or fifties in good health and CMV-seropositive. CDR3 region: CAISGTPANYGYTF. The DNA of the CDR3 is TGTGCCATCAGTGGGACACCCGCTAACTATGGCTACACCTTC.